This T cell receptor (beta chain) was documented in a study of T cells in Graves' hyperthyroidism and ophthalmopathy. From RNA transcripts, TCR beta CDR3 regions were amplified. Researchers ran a first-round RT-PCR on the TCR CDR3 using the HTBI primer set. Each CDR3 protein gets one entry after TCRdb re-called the multiplex PCR reads with MiXCR. This table holds hundreds of thousands of distinct CDR3 sequences, about a fifth found once. A few counts support this clonotype. Clinical symptoms, serum thyroxine and TRAb, thyroid ultrasound and orbital computed tomography were used for the diagnoses. The V segment lost 2 bases and the J segment 5 bases; nucleotides outside the gene matches: 4. The germline V gene encodes CDR1 SGHVS and CDR2 FNYEAQ. This CDR3 region has 14 residues.

This rearrangement joins TRBV7-6 to TRBJ2-5; 8 bases are shared with TRBD1. The sample consisted of blood. The receptor was derived from a young man with Graves' ophthalmopathy. CDR3: CASSLRRGPETQYF. Written as DNA, the CDR3 is TGTGCCAGCAGCTTACGCAGGGGGCCTGAGACCCAGTACTTC.